This T cell receptor beta chain is from a study of blood T cell repertoires in COVID-19. Study overall: Sample material is recorded as cDNA or gDNA derived from T cells, B-cell-depleted T cells, or PBMCs.

CDR3 length: 15 amino acids. V gave up 0 bases and J gave up 5 bases, with 11 bases separating them. Germline V gene sequence: CDR1 MGHRA, CDR2 YSYEKL. Patients of the Seattle cohort, enrolled during active infection, were followed longitudinally. In the original workflow: How many nucleated cells were present was estimated from reference gene primer amplification. TCRdb's table, derived via immunoSEQ multiplex PCR, lists solely in-frame clones and lacks some. V, J and clone size were drawn from that table, and D and trimming were deduced from the DNA. The profile shows roughly 260,000 clones, more than 70% of them singletons.

The rearrangement links TRBV4-1 to TRBJ2-4; D gene unclear. Material for sequencing was peripheral blood. The receptor was derived from a woman aged 25-40 years with COVID-19, enrolled during active disease. The CDR3, as DNA: TGCGCCAGCAGCCAAGATGCTCGGAGTCAAAACATTCAGTACTTC. As protein: CASSQDARSQNIQYF.